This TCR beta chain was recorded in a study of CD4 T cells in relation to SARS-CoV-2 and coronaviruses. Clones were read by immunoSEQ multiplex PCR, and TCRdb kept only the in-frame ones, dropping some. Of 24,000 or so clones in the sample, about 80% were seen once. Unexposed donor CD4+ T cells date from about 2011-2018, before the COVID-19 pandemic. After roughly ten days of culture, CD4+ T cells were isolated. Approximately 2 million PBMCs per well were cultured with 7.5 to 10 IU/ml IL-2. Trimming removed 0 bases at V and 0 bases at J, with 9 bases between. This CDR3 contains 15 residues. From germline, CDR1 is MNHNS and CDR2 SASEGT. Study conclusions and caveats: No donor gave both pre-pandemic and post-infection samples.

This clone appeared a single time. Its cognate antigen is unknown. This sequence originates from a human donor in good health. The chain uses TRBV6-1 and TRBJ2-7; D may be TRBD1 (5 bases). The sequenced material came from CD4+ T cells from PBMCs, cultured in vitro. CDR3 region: CASSEAGQSSYEQYF. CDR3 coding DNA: TGTGCCAGCAGTGAAGCGGGGCAGAGCTCCTACGAGCAGTACTTC.